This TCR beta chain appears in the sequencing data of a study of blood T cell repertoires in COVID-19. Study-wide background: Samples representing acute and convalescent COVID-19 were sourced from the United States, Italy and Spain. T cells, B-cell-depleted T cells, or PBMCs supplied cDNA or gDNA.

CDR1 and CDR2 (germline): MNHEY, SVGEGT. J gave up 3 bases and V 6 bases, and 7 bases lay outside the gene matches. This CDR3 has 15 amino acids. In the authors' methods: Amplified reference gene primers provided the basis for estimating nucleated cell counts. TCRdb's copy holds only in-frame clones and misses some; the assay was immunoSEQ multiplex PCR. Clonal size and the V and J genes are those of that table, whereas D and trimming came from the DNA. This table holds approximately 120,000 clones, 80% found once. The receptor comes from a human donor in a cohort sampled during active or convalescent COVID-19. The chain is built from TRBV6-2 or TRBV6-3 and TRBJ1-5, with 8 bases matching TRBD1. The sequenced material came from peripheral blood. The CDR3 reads CASSETGAYNQPQHF. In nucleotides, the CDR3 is TGTGCCAGCAGCGAGACAGGGGCGTACAATCAGCCCCAGCATTTT.